This is a list of T cell receptor beta chains from one sample in a study of T cells in Graves' hyperthyroidism and ophthalmopathy. Each CDR3 protein gets one entry after TCRdb re-called the multiplex PCR reads with MiXCR. The table has about 37,000 distinct CDR3 sequences, approximately 52% seen once; the top ten hold roughly 15%. Sequencing input: blood. These receptors all come from a man aged 35 to 55 with Graves' ophthalmopathy. Each CDR3 is given with its conserved first and last residue. The D gene is left open where the match is weak. Not every row has a clone size; where given, it reads once, few, many or a size class.

clone size	V gene	D gene	J gene	CDR3 protein	CDR3 DNA
few	TRBV10-2	TRBD2	TRBJ2-3	CASSDFGRAIGNEQYF	TGCGCCAGCAGTGATTTCGGGAGGGCCATAGGGAATGAGCAGTATTTT
.	TRBV10-2	TRBD1	TRBJ1-1	CASSPGGRGTEAFF	TGCGCCAGCAGCCCAGGGGGCAGGGGCACTGAAGCTTTCTTT
many	TRBV16	.	TRBJ1-4	CASSQWRADNEKLFF	TGTGCCAGCAGCCAATGGAGGGCAGATAATGAAAAACTGTTTTTT
.	TRBV19	.	TRBJ1-1	CASSIRGYTEASF	TGTGCCAGTAGTATCAGGGGCTACACTGAAGCTTCCTTT
.	TRBV12-3/TRBV12-4	TRBD1	TRBJ1-5	CASRETGLSYEHF	TGTGCCAGCAGAGAGACAGGGTTATCCTACGAGCATTTT
.	TRBV19	.	TRBJ2-2	CASSLLAGEGYTGELFF	TGTGCCAGTAGTCTCTTGGCAGGGGAAGGGTACACCGGGGAGCTGTTTTTT
.	TRBV20-1	TRBD1	TRBJ2-3	CSVSGQRGTDTQYF	TGCAGTGTTTCGGGACAGAGGGGCACAGATACGCAGTATTTT
.	TRBV5-1	.	TRBJ1-5	CAQPQPQHF	TGCGCCCAGCCCCAGCCCCAGCATTTT
many	TRBV11-2	TRBD1	TRBJ2-7	CASSSRQGSSYEQYF	TGTGCCAGCAGTTCCCGACAGGGAAGCTCCTACGAGCAGTACTTC
many	TRBV5-1	.	TRBJ2-1	CASSEQGNEQFF	TGCGCCAGCAGTGAACAGGGTAATGAGCAGTTCTTC
.	TRBV7-6	.	TRBJ2-1	CASSPGPRNEQFF	TGTGCCAGCAGCCCGGGACCCCGGAATGAGCAGTTCTTC
many	TRBV20-1	TRBD2	TRBJ2-1	CSASGLAGRGNEQFF	TGCAGTGCTAGCGGACTAGCGGGAAGAGGGAATGAGCAGTTCTTC
many	TRBV19	.	TRBJ1-1	CASTGHSGNTEAFF	TGTGCCAGTACCGGACATAGCGGGAACACTGAAGCTTTCTTT
once	TRBV5-1	TRBD2	TRBJ2-3	CASSLVLAGAVDTQYF	TGCGCCAGCAGCTTGGTTCTAGCGGGAGCAGTAGATACGCAGTATTTT
.	TRBV20-1	TRBD1	TRBJ1-6	CSANGDRASNSPLHF	TGCAGTGCAAATGGAGACAGGGCGTCAAATTCACCCCTCCACTTT
many	TRBV19	.	TRBJ2-2	CASSVESGPGELFF	TGTGCCAGTAGTGTAGAGTCGGGGCCCGGGGAGCTGTTTTTT
.	TRBV5-4	TRBD1	TRBJ2-3	CASSLADRVTPDTQYF	TGTGCCAGCAGCCTGGCGGACAGGGTCACTCCAGATACGCAGTATTTT